Shown below are 11 T cell receptor beta chains from a single sample sequenced in a study of beta chain features in type 1 diabetes. What was sequenced were expressed TCRB transcripts, since all of the isolated RNA had been reverse transcribed. TCRdb keeps only in-frame clones here, not all; method: immunoSEQ multiplex PCR. The table records 680,000 or so clones, roughly a sixth of them present only once. Input material: naive CD4+ T cells from blood. The receptors originated from a man aged 18 to 35 in good health.

V gene TRBV7-2 combines with J gene TRBJ2-1, with TRBD2 identical over 12 bases. The CDR3 covers 15 residues. Germline V gene data show CDR1 as SGHTA and CDR2 as FQGNSA. Trimming took 5 bases from V and 7 from J; bases not matched to a gene: 6. The CDR3 sequence: CASSATSGRRNEQFF. CDR3 sequence (DNA): TGTGCCAGCAGCGCGACTAGCGGGAGAAGGAATGAGCAGTTCTTC.

On this clone: Other DNA sequences of this sample code for an identical CDR3. The J gene is TRBJ1-1, the V gene TRBV30; D gene uncertain. This CDR3 has 11 amino acids. Trimming pared 0 bases from V and 6 bases from J, leaving 5 bases between. Germline loops: CDR1 GTSNPN, CDR2 SVGIG (reference sequence). The DNA for the CDR3 is TGTGCCTGGAGTGTTTTCGCTGAAGCTTTCTTT. It is translated as CAWSVFAEAFF. Variable domain in full (rest from reference TRBV30 and TRBJ1-1): SQTIHQWPATLVQPVGSPLSLECTVEGTSNPNLYWYRQAAGRGLQLLFYSVGIGQISSEVPQNLSASRPQDRQFILSSKKLLLSDSGFYLCAWSVFAEAFFGQGTRLTVV.

This clone was observed many times. The rearrangement links TRBV14 to TRBJ2-4, with 10 bases lining up with TRBD2. V shed 1 base and J 3 bases; nucleotides not matched to a gene: 6. This CDR3 is 17 amino acids long. The V gene's germline CDR1 is SGHDN and CDR2 FVKESK. In DNA form, the CDR3 reads TGTGCCAGCAGCCAAGGTGGACTAGCGGTGGGCAAAAACATTCAGTACTTC. Encoded protein: CASSQGGLAVGKNIQYF.

This chain joins TRBV27 and TRBJ1-2; D is perhaps TRBD1 (5 bases). The germline CDR1 and CDR2 sequences are MNHEY and SMNVEV (reference sequence). The V gene lost 3 bases and the J gene lost 8 bases, with 19 bases spanning the gap. This CDR3 spans 15 amino acids. The CDR3 bases are TGTGCCAGCAGTTTTAGGGCCGCGCAGGGCGGGGGCTACACCTTC. This codes for CASSFRAAQGGGYTF.

This clone was seen more than once but under ten times. V and J are TRBV10-3 and TRBJ1-3; D remains unclear. CDR1 and CDR2 (germline): ENHRY, SYGVKD. With 4 bases removed from V and 0 bases from J, the gap between germline ends came to 10 bases. The CDR3 is 15 amino acids. The CDR3: CAISGTGSSGNTIYF. The CDR3 DNA reads as TGTGCCATCAGTGGGACGGGGAGCTCTGGAAACACCATATATTTT.

The chain combines TRBV7-3 with TRBJ2-6; D unclear. The CDR3 runs 18 residues. The V gene lost 6 bases and the J gene lost 0 bases, with 18 bases spanning the gap. Per germline, CDR1 SGHTA and CDR2 FQGTGA. CDR3 sequence (DNA): TGTGCCAGCAGTCCCCTTATGGCAGGTATCTCTGGGGCCAACGTCCTGACTTTC. It encodes CASSPLMAGISGANVLTF. Supplemented by reference TRBV7-3 and TRBJ2-6, the full variable domain reads GAGVSQTPSNKVTEKGKYVELRCDPISGHTALYWYRQSLGQGPEFLIYFQGTGAADDSGLPNDRFFAVRPEGSVSTLKIQRTERGDSAVYLCASSPLMAGISGANVLTFGAGSRLTVL.

CDR3 nucleotide sequence: TGTGCCAGCAGGGCAGAGAGCGGGGAGCTGTTTTTT. It codes for CASRAESGELFF. The chain couples TRBV2 to TRBJ2-2; D is unclear. The germline V and J ends were trimmed by 6 bases and 7 bases, with 9 bases remaining between them. The CDR3 spans 12 residues. CDR1 and CDR2 (germline): SNHLY, FYNNEI.

The gene calls are TRBV5-6 and TRBJ2-3; the D is unclear. V gave up 2 bases and J gave up 5 bases, with 12 bases separating them. CDR3 length: 14 amino acids. Looked up from germline, CDR1 is SGHDT and CDR2 is YYEEEE. The CDR3 loop reads CASSFASSGDTQYF. The CDR3 bases are TGTGCCAGCAGCTTTGCCTCCTCGGGAGATACGCAGTATTTT.

Turning to this clone: Mismatch with germline at one junction end may stem from a read error. The chain joins TRBV27 to TRBJ2-7; TRBD1 aligns across 10 bases. CDR1 and CDR2 from the germline V gene are MNHEY and SMNVEV (reference sequence). The CDR3 contains 15 residues. In DNA form, the CDR3 reads TGTGCCAGCAGTCCCTCGGGACAGGGGCCCCTATCTAGGCACTTC. Translated: CASSPSGQGPLSRHF.

This clone occurred a few times. V usage is TRBV7-2 and J usage is TRBJ2-1; D possibly corresponds to TRBD2 (5 bases). The germline CDR1 and CDR2 sequences are SGHTA and FQGNSA. The CDR3 has 14 amino acids. Trimming took 4 bases from V and 3 from J, leaving 10 bases between them. As DNA, the CDR3 is TGTGCCAGCAGCTATGCGGGCCTCTACAATGAGCAGTTCTTC. This gives the protein CASSYAGLYNEQFF. Drawing the rest from reference TRBV7-2 and TRBJ2-1, the complete variable domain is GAGVSQSPSNKVTEKGKDVELRCDPISGHTALYWYRQSLGQGLEFLIYFQGNSAPDKSGLPSDRFSAERTGGSVSTLTIQRTQQEDSAVYLCASSYAGLYNEQFFGPGTRLTVL.

The chain recombines TRBV29-1 with TRBJ2-7, with D uncertain. This CDR3 is built from 14 residues. Trimming removed 1 base at V and 2 bases at J, with 12 bases between. Germline values: CDR1 SQVTM, CDR2 ANQGSEA. Here the CDR3 reads CSVEGVGRPYEQYF. CDR3 nucleotides: TGCAGCGTTGAAGGTGTGGGAAGGCCCTACGAGCAGTACTTC.